The sequence of this T cell receptor (beta chain) was determined in a study of molecular identifiers for immune sequencing clone quantification. TCRdb itself ran the PCR reads through MiXCR, one entry per CDR3 protein. This table holds about 640,000 distinct CDR3 sequences, about 20% found once. The study, taken as a whole, reports: Jurkat TCR RNA from one cell was spiked into approximately 930,000 naive cells, and it was reportedly detectable there.

Source material for naive CD8 libraries was about 19,000 to 1,000,000 sorted cells, with 10%, 30% or 50% RNA. CDR3 length: 16 residues. CDR1 and CDR2 from the germline V gene are LNHDA and SQIVND (reference sequence). Germline trimming cut 3 bases from V and 7 bases from J; bases unmatched to any gene: 8. Note on this clonotype: Its specificity is not known.

This receptor was taken from a human donor in good health. Some libraries in this study had Jurkat cell RNA spiked in. The specimen was naive CD8+ T cells from blood, with Jurkat cell RNA spiked in. The subset is: FACS-sorted CD8+CD4-CCR7+CD45RA+ naive T cells. The chain is built from TRBV19 and TRBJ2-2, with 10 bases aligning to TRBD2. This CDR3 is CASSIWLAGENGELFF. The CDR3 region has the DNA TGTGCCAGTAGTATTTGGCTAGCGGGGGAGAACGGGGAGCTGTTTTTT.